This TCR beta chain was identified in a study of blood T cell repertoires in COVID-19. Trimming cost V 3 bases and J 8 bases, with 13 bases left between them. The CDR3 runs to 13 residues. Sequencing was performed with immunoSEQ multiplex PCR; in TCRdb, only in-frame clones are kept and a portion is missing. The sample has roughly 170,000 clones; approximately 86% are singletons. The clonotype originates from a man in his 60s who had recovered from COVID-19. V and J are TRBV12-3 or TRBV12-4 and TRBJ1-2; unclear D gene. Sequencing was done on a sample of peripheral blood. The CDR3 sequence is CASSFSGLGGYTF. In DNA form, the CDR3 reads TGTGCCAGCAGTTTCTCAGGTTTAGGAGGCTACACCTTC.